This T cell receptor beta chain was captured in a study of vaccination and CD4 T cells after COVID-19. The study, taken as a whole, reports: Median roughly 86% of reactive clones detected in convalescent patients emerged only post-vaccination.

The treatment is: roughly nine-day PBMC culture with coronavirus spike peptide pools or control peptides (ViraFEST assay). The CDR3 extends over 15 amino acids. Germline V gene lookup returns CDR1 SGHRS and CDR2 YFSETQ. V lost 4 bases and J lost 8, with 19 bases in between. A word on this clonotype: Its cognate antigen is unknown.

Scientists ran DNA taken from cultured CD4+ T cells through the Oncomine TCR Beta short-read assay for sequencing. In TCRdb, the PCR reads were re-called with MiXCR into one record per CDR3 protein. The repertoire holds 20,000 or so distinct CDR3 sequences, more than 50% seen once, with 9.5% to 13% in the top ten. The sequencing sample was made of CD4+ T cells from blood, cultured in vitro. The chain is built from TRBV5-1 and TRBJ1-5; tentative D call: TRBD1 (6 bases). The receptor comes from a human donor who had recovered from COVID-19. CDR3 in amino acids: CASSKRGGAGEPQHF. The CDR3 nucleotides are TGCGCCAGCAGCAAGCGGGGGGGGGCTGGTGAGCCCCAGCATTTT.